The clone carrying this T cell receptor beta chain was recorded a few times. The antigen is unknown. The CDR3 covers 16 residues. The junction had 13 bases not matched to a gene; V was cut back by 6 bases and J by 5 bases. This entry is derived from a study of T-cell memory formation after mild COVID-19. Study-level background: TCR clustering was largely donor specific. Notes on the study in general: Detection of some responders pre-infection suggested pre-existing cross-reactive memory T cells participated. CD8+ contracting clones occupied EMRA, while CD4+ ones occupied mainly CM and EM.

TCRdb fed the 5' RACE reads into MiXCR, producing one record per CDR3 protein. The profile shows roughly 100,000 distinct CDR3 sequences, 9.5% to 15% of them singletons. The sequenced material came from PBMCs or a T cell subset sorted from them (not recorded which). This receptor was obtained from an adult woman who had mild COVID-19 (a few samples of this study predate the infection). Cell type and time point are not known. The chain has TRBV12-3 or TRBV12-4 and TRBJ2-3; 8 bases fit TRBD2. CDR3 nucleotides: TGTGCCAGCAGACCGCTTACGGGGGGGGCCGGAGATACGCAGTATTTT. This codes for CASRPLTGGAGDTQYF.